A selection of T cell receptor beta chains follows, all from one sample in a study of T cells in Graves' hyperthyroidism and ophthalmopathy. Each CDR3 protein is one row after TCRdb ran MiXCR on the multiplex PCR reads. The repertoire includes about 600,000 distinct CDR3 sequences, approximately 16% of them detected once, and roughly 3.4% sits in the top ten. Sequencing was done on a sample of blood. Source of these receptors: a woman between 40 and 50 years old with Graves' ophthalmopathy. Both conserved end residues are part of each CDR3. The D gene is left open where the match is weak. Part of the rows lack a size; the others show once, few, many or a class for expanded clones.

>.|many|TRBV12-3/TRBV12-4|TRBJ2-5
TGTGCCAGCAGCTTGACAGGTCCTGTGGAGACCCAGTACTTC
CASSLTGPVETQYF
>.|.|TRBV12-3/TRBV12-4|TRBJ2-3
TGTGCCAGCATTAATCTCAGGGCCACAGATACGCAGTATTTT
CASINLRATDTQYF
>TRBD1|few|TRBV27|TRBJ1-2
TGTGCCAGCAGTAAACTCCCCAACGACAGGGTCCACTATGGCTACACCTTC
CASSKLPNDRVHYGYTF
>.|many|TRBV2|TRBJ1-5
TGTGCCAGCAGGAGACAGAGCAATCAGCCCCAGCATTTT
CASRRQSNQPQHF
>.|few|TRBV7-9|TRBJ2-3
TGTGCCAGCAGCCCCAGGGGGGGGGACACAGATACGCAGTATTTT
CASSPRGGDTDTQYF
>TRBD2|once|TRBV27|TRBJ2-7
TGTGCCAGCAGTCCCCTAGCGGGGGCCACCTACGAGCAGTACTTC
CASSPLAGATYEQYF
>.|few|TRBV7-9|TRBJ2-3
TGTGCCAGCAGCTCTTCAACCGGACAGCAAAAACTGAGTCTGTATTTT
CASSSSTGQQKLSLYF
>.|.|TRBV6-6|TRBJ2-7
TGTGCCAGCAGTTACAGTCAGGGGAGTATCTACGAGCAGTACTTC
CASSYSQGSIYEQYF
>TRBD1|few|TRBV6-1|TRBJ2-5
TGTGCCAGCAGTATGACAGGGTTAGGAGAGACCCAGTACTTC
CASSMTGLGETQYF
>.|.|TRBV7-8|TRBJ1-5
TGTGCCAGCAGCCCCAGAGAGGGAAGGATTCAGCCCCAGCATTTT
CASSPREGRIQPQHF
>.|.|TRBV29-1|TRBJ2-3
TGCAGCGCCCCGGGCCAGGGGAATGCGGGAGGCACAGATACGCAGTATTTT
CSAPGQGNAGGTDTQYF
>.|many|TRBV6-1|TRBJ1-1
TGTGCCAGCAGTGAACTGGGTTTGAACACTGAAGCTTTCTTT
CASSELGLNTEAFF
>TRBD2|many|TRBV5-1|TRBJ2-1
TGCGCCAGCAGCCGCCGCTCGGGGACTAGCGGGAGGGTTGGGTCCTACAATGAGCAGTTCTTC
CASSRRSGTSGRVGSYNEQFF
>TRBD2|many|TRBV2|TRBJ2-1
TGTGCCAGCAGCTCAAGTGGGCTAGCGGGAGTGGCGTTCTTC
CASSSSGLAGVAFF
>TRBD2|many|TRBV7-2|TRBJ2-3
TGTGCCAGCAGCTTCGGACTAGCGGGGGGGGGAGATACGCAGTATTTT
CASSFGLAGGGDTQYF
>TRBD2|many|TRBV11-2|TRBJ2-1
TGTGCCAGCAGCTCGGGACTAGCGGGAGGCAGGGATGAGCAGTTCTTC
CASSSGLAGGRDEQFF
>.|.|TRBV4-1|TRBJ1-5
TGCGCCAGCAGCCCCTCGGACAGACAGCCCCAGCATTTT
CASSPSDRQPQHF
>.|many|TRBV11-2|TRBJ2-1
TGTGCCAGCAGCTTAGGTCTAGAACTGAATGAGCAGTTCTTC
CASSLGLELNEQFF
>.|many|TRBV27|TRBJ2-1
TGTGCCAGCAGCCGAGCGGGCATCTCCGGATCCAGCTCCTACAATGAGCAGTTCTTC
CASSRAGISGSSSYNEQFF
>.|.|TRBV4-2|TRBJ2-7
TGTGCCAGCAGCCAAGCCTACGGACAGATACTCTCCTACGAGCAGTACTTC
CASSQAYGQILSYEQYF
>TRBD1|.|TRBV6-2/TRBV6-3|TRBJ1-1
TGTGCCAGCAGCCTCCCGGGGGGGGACAGTCTATCTGAAGCTTTCTTT
CASSLPGGDSLSEAFF
>TRBD2|many|TRBV2|TRBJ2-5
TGTGCCAGCAGTGGACTAGCGGTGGAGACCCAGTACTTC
CASSGLAVETQYF
>TRBD2|.|TRBV3-1|TRBJ2-3
TGTGCCAGCAGCCCCCCCGCTGCGGGGGGGAAAGATACGCAGTATTTT
CASSPPAAGGKDTQYF
>TRBD1|few|TRBV28|TRBJ1-5
TGTGCCAGCAGTTCGGACAGGGGTTTTCAGCCCCAGCATTTT
CASSSDRGFQPQHF
>.|.|TRBV5-1|TRBJ2-7
TGCGCCAGCACCCCACCCGGGGCGGGGAGCTACGAGCAGTACTTC
CASTPPGAGSYEQYF
>TRBD1|.|TRBV28|TRBJ2-7
TGTGCCAGCAGTTTATGGGACAGGGGATACGAGCAGTACTTC
CASSLWDRGYEQYF
>.|few|TRBV24-1|TRBJ2-2
TGTGCCACCGGTATGAGCCCCGGGGAGCTGTTTTTT
CATGMSPGELFF
>TRBD1|.|TRBV19|TRBJ2-7
TGTGCCAGTAGTGCGAATGACAGGGGCCACAACTACGAGCAGTACTTC
CASSANDRGHNYEQYF